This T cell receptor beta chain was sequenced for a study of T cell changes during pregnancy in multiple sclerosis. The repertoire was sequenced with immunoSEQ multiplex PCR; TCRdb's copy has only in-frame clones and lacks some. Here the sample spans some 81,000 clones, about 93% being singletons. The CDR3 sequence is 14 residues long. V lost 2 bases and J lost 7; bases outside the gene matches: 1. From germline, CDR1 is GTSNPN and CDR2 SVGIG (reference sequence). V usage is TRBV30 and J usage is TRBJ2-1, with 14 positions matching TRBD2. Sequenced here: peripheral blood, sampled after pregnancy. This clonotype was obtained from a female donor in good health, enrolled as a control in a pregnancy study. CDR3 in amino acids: CAWSRTSGRNEQFF. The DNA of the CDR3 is TGTGCCTGGAGTCGGACTAGCGGGAGGAATGAGCAGTTCTTC.